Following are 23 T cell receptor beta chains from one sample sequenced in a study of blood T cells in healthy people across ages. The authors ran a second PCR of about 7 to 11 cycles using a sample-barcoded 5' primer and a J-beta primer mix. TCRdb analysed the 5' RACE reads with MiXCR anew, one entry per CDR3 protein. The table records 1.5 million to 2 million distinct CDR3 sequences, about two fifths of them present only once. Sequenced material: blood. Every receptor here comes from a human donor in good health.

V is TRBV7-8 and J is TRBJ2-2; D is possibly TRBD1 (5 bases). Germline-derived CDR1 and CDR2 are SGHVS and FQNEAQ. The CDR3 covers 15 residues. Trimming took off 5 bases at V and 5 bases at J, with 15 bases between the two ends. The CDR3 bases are TGTGCCAGCAGCCTCAGGGCTACGTGGACCGGGGAGCTGTTTTTT. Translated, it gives CASSLRATWTGELFF.

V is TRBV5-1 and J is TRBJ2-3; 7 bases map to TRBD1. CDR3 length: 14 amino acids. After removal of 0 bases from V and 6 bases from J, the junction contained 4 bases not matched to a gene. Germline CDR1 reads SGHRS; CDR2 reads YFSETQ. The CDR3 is CASSLEGGRDTQYF. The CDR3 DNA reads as TGCGCCAGCAGCTTGGAAGGGGGCCGCGATACGCAGTATTTT.

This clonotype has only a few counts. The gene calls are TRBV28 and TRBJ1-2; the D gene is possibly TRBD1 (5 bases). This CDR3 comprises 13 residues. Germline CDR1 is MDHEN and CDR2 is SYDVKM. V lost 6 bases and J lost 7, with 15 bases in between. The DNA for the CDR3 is TGTGCCAGCAGCCTACAAGACAGAGCTGGCTACACCTTC. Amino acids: CASSLQDRAGYTF.

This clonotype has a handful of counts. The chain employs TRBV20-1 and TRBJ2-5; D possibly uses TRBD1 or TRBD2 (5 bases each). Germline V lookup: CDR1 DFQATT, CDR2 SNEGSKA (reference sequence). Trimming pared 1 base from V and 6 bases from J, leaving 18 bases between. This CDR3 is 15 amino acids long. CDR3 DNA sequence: TGCAGTGCTAGAGGTCTTCTGCATGAGGGGAAGACCCAGTACTTC. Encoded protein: CSARGLLHEGKTQYF.

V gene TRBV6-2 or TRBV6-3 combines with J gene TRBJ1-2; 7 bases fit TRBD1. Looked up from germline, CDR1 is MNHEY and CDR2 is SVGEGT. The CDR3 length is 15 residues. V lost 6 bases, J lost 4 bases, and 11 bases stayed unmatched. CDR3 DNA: TGTGCCAGCAGACACCGGGACAGCGGAGCCTATGGCTACACCTTC. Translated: CASRHRDSGAYGYTF.

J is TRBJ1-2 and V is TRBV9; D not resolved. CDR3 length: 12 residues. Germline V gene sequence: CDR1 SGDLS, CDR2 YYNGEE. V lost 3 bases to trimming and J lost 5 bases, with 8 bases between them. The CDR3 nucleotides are TGTGCCAGCAGCGGACATCAGTATGGCTACACCTTC. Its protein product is CASSGHQYGYTF.

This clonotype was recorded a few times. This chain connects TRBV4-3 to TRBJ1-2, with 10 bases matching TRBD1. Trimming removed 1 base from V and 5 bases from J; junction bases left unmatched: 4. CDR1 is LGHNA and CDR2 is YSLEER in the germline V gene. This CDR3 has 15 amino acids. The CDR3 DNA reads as TGCGCCAGCAGCCAAGGCGGGACAGGGGTGTATGGCTACACCTTC. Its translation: CASSQGGTGVYGYTF.

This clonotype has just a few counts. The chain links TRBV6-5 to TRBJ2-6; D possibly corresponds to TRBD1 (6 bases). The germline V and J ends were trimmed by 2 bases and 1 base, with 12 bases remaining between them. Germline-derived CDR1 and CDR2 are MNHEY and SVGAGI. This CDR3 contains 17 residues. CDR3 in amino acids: CASSYQFRGSGANVLTF. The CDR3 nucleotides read TGTGCCAGCAGTTACCAATTCAGGGGATCTGGGGCCAACGTCCTGACTTTC.

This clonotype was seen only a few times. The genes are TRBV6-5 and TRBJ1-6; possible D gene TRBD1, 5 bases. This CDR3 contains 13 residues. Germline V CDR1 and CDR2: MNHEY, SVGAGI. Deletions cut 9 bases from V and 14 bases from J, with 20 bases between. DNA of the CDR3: TGTGCCAGTGGGGTGCAGGGACGTCCGGCCCTCCACTTT. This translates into CASGVQGRPALHF.

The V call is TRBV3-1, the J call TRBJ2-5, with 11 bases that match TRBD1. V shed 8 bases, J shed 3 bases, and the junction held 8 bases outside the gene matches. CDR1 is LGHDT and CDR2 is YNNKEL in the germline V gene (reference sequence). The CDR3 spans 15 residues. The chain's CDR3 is CASEMEGQGEETQYF. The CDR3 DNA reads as TGTGCCAGCGAAATGGAGGGACAGGGGGAAGAGACCCAGTACTTC.

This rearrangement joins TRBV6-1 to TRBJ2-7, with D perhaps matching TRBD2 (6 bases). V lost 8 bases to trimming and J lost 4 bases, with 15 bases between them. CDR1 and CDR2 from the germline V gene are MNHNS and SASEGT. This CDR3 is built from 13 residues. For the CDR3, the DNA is TGTGCCAGCGGGTCAGGGAGGCTTTACGAGCAGTACTTC. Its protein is CASGSGRLYEQYF.

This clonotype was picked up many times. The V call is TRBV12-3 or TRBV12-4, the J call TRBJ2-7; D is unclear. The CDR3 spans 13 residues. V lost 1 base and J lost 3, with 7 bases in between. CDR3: CASSLGLNYEQYF. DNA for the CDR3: TGTGCCAGCAGTTTAGGTCTAAACTACGAGCAGTACTTC.

The CDR3 protein is CASSSTSHGEQYF. CDR3 nucleotide sequence: TGTGCCAGCAGTTCAACCTCTCATGGGGAGCAGTACTTC. The gene calls are TRBV28 and TRBJ2-7; D is ambiguous. The CDR3 totals 13 residues. The ends were cut back, 4 bases at V and 7 bases at J, with 14 bases in the middle. Germline CDR1 and CDR2: MDHEN and SYDVKM.

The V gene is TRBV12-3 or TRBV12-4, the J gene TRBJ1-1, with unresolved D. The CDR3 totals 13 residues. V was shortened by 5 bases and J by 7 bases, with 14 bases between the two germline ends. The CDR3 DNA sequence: TGTGCCAGCAGTCCCCGCGGCAGACTTGAAGCTTTCTTT. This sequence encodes CASSPRGRLEAFF.

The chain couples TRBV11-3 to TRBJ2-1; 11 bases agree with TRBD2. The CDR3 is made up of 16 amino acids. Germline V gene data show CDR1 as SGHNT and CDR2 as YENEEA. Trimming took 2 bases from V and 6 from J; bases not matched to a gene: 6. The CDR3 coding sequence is TGTGCCAGCAGCTTATGGGATAGCGGGGGGGGCAATGAGCAGTTCTTC. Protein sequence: CASSLWDSGGGNEQFF.

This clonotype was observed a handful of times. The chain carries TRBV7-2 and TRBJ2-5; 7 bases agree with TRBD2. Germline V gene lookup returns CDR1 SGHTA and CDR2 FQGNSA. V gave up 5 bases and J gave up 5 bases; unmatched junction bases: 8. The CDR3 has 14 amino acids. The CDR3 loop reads CASSPYRGGETQYF. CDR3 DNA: TGTGCCAGCAGCCCCTACCGGGGAGGGGAGACCCAGTACTTC.

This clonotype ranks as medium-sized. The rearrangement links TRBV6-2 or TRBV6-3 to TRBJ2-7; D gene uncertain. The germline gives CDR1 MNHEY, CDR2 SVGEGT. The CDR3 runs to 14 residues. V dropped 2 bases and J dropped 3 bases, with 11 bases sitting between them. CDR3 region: CASSYRGESYEQYF. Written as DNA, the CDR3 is TGTGCCAGCAGTTACAGAGGTGAGAGCTACGAGCAGTACTTC.

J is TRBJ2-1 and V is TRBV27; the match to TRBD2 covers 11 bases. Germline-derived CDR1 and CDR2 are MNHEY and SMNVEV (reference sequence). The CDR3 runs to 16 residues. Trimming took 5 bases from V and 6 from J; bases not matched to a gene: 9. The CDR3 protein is CASSRLAGGGGNEQFF. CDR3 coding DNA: TGTGCCAGCAGTCGTCTAGCGGGGGGAGGGGGCAATGAGCAGTTCTTC.

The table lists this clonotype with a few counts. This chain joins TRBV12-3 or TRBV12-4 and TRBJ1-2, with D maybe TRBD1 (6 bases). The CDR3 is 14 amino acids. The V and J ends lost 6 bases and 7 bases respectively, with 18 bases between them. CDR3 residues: CASRRAAGAVGYTF. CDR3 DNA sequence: TGTGCCAGCAGACGTGCCGCGGGGGCGGTTGGCTACACCTTC.

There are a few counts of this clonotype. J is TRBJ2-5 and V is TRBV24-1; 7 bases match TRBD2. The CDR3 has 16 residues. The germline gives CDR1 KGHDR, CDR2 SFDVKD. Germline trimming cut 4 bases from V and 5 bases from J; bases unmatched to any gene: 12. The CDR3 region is CATSDGRTGPLETQYF. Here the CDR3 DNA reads TGTGCCACCAGTGACGGGAGGACGGGGCCGCTTGAGACCCAGTACTTC.

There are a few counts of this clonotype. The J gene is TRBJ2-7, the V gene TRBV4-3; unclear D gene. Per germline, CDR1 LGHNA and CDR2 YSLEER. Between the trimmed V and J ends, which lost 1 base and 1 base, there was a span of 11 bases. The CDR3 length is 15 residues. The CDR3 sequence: CASSQGIGTSYEQYF. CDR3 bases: TGCGCCAGCAGCCAAGGGATCGGCACATCCTACGAGCAGTACTTC.

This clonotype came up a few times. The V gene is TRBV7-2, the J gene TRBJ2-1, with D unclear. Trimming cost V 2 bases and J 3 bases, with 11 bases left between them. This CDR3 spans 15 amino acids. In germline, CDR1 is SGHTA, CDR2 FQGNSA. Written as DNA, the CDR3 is TGTGCCAGCAGCTTAACGGGTCAAGACTACAATGAGCAGTTCTTC. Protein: CASSLTGQDYNEQFF. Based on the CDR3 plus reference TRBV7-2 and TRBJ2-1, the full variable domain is GAGVSQSPSNKVTEKGKDVELRCDPISGHTALYWYRQSLGQGLEFLIYFQGNSAPDKSGLPSDRFSAERTGGSVSTLTIQRTQQEDSAVYLCASSLTGQDYNEQFFGPGTRLTVL.

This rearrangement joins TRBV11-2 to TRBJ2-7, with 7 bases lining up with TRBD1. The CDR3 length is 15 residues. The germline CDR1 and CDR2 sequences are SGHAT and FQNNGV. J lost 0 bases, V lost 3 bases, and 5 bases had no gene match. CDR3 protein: CASSFGQVGSYEQYF. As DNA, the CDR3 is TGTGCCAGCAGCTTCGGACAGGTCGGCTCCTACGAGCAGTACTTC. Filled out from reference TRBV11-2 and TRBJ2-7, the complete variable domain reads EAGVAQSPRYKIIEKRQSVAFWCNPISGHATLYWYQQILGQGPKLLIQFQNNGVVDDSQLPKDRFSAERLKGVDSTLKIQPAKLEDSAVYLCASSFGQVGSYEQYFGPGTRLTVT.